The clone carrying this T cell receptor (beta chain) showed up just once. CDR3 length equals 14 residues. Per germline, CDR1 MGHDK and CDR2 SYGVNS. Trimming cost V 1 base and J 5 bases; bases outside gene matches: 3. These data are taken from a study of blood T cell repertoires in COVID-19. Overall study context: Sites in the United States, Italy and Spain provided acute and convalescent COVID-19 samples.

In the source study's methods: From reference gene primer amplification, estimates of nucleated cell counts were derived. Profiling relied on immunoSEQ multiplex PCR, and the TCRdb table lists in-frame clones only, not all of them. That table furnishes V, J and clone size, whereas the DNA furnished D and trimming. The table includes over 12,000 clones, approximately 92% detected once. The receptor's source is a human donor with active COVID-19. The donor label of this sample is uncertain. The sample taken for sequencing was peripheral blood. The gene calls are TRBV25-1 and TRBJ1-1; 8 positions agree with TRBD1. For the CDR3, the DNA is TGTGCCAGCAGTGAATCCAGGGGGCATACTGAAGCTTTCTTT. This codes for CASSESRGHTEAFF.